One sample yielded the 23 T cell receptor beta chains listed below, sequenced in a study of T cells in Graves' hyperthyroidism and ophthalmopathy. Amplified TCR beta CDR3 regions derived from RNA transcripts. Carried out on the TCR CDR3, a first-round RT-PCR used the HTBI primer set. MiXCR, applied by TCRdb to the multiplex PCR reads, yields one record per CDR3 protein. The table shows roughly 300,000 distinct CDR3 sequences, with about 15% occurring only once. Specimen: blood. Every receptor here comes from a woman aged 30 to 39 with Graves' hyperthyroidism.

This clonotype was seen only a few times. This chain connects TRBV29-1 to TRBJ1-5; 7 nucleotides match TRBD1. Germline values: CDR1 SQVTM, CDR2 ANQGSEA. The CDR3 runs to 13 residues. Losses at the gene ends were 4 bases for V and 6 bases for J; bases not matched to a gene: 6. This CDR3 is CSVAGGNLQPQHF. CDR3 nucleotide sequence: TGCAGCGTTGCAGGGGGGAATCTTCAGCCCCAGCATTTT.

The chain's CDR3 is CASRRGPTLEQYF. The CDR3 DNA sequence: TGTGCCAGTAGAAGGGGACCGACTCTCGAGCAGTACTTC. This chain links TRBV19 with TRBJ2-7; perhaps D is TRBD1 or TRBD2 (5 bases each). Germline V CDR1 and CDR2: LNHDA, SQIVND (reference sequence). Trimming took off 6 bases at V and 6 bases at J, with 15 bases between the two ends. The CDR3 sequence is 13 residues long.

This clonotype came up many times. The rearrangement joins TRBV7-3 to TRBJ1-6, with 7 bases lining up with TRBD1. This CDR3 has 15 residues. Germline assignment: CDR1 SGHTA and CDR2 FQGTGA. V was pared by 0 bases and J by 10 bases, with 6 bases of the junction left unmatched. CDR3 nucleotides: TGTGCCAGCAGCTTAACGATAGACAGGGACTCACCCCTCCACTTT. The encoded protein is CASSLTIDRDSPLHF.

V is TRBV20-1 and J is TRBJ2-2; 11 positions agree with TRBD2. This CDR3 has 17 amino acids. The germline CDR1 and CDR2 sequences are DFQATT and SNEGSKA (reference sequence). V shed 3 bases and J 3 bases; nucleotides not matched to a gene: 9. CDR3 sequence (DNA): TGCAGTGCTAGCGCAGGGACTAGCGGTATCCACACCGGGGAGCTGTTTTTT. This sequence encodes CSASAGTSGIHTGELFF.

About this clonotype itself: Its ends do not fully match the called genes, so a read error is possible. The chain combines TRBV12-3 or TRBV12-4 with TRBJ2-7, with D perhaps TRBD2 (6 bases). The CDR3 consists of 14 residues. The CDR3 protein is CASSPRDFPFERYF. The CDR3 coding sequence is TGTGCCAGCAGCCCCAGGGACTTCCCTTTCGAGCGGTACTTC.

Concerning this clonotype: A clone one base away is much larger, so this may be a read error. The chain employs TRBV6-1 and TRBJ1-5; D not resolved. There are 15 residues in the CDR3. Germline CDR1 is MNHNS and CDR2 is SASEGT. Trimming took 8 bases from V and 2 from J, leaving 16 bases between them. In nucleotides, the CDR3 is TGTGCCAGCGCGTCTAAACACTCGGGCAATCAGCCCCAGCATTTT. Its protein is CASASKHSGNQPQHF.

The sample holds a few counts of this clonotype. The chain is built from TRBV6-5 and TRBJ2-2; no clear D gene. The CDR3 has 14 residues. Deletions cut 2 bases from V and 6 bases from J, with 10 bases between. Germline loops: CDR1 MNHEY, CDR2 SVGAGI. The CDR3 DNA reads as TGTGCCAGCAGTTACGGAAAGTACGCCGGGGAGCTGTTTTTT. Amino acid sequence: CASSYGKYAGELFF.

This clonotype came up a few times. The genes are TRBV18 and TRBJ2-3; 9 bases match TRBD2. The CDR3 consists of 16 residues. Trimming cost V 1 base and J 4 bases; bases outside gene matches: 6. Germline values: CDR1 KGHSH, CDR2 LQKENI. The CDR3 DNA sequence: TGTGCCAGCTCACCACTAGCGGGAGTTGCTTCAGATACGCAGTATTTT. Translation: CASSPLAGVASDTQYF.

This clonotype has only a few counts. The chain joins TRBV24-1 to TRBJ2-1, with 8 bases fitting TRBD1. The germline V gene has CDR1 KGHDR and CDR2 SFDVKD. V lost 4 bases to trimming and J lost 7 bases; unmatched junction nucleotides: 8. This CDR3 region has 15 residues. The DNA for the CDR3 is TGTGCCACCAGTGAGTCCGGGACAGGCAGAAATGAGCAGTTCTTC. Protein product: CATSESGTGRNEQFF.

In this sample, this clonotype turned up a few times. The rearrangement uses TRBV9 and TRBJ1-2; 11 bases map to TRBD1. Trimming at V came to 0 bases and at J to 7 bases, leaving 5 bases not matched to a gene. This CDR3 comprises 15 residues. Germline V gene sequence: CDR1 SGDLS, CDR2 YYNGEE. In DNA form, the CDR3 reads TGTGCCAGCAGCGTAGACGGAGGGACAGGGGGTGGCTACACCTTC. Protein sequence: CASSVDGGTGGGYTF.

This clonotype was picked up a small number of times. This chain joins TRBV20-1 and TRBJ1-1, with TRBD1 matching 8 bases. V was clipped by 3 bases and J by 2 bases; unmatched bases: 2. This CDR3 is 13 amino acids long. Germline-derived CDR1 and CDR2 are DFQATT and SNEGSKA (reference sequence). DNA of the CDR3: TGCAGTGCTAGCGACAGGGGCAACACTGAAGCTTTCTTT. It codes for CSASDRGNTEAFF.

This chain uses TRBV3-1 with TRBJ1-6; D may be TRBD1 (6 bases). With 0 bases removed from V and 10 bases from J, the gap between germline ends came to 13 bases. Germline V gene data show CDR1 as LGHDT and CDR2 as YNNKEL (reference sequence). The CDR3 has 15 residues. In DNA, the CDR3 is TGTGCCAGCAGCCAAGATCCCAGGGGAATATCACCCCTCCACTTT. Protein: CASSQDPRGISPLHF.

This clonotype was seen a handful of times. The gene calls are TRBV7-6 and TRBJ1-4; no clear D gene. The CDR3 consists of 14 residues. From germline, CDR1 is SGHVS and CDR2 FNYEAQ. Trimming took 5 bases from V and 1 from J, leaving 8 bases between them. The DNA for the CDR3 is TGTGCCAGCAGCGCGGGAGGAACTAATGAAAAACTGTTTTTT. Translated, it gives CASSAGGTNEKLFF.

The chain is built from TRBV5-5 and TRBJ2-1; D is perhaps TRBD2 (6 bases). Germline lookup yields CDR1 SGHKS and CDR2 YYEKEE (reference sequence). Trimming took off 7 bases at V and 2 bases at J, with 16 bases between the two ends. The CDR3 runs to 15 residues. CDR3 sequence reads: CASGLREIAYNEQFF. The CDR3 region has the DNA TGTGCCAGCGGACTACGGGAGATTGCCTACAATGAGCAGTTCTTC.

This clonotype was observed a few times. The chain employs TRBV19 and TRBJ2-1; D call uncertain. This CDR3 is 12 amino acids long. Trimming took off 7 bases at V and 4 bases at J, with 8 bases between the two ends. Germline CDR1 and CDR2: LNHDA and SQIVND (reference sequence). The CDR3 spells CASTASYNEQFF. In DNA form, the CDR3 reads TGTGCCAGTACAGCTAGTTACAATGAGCAGTTCTTC.

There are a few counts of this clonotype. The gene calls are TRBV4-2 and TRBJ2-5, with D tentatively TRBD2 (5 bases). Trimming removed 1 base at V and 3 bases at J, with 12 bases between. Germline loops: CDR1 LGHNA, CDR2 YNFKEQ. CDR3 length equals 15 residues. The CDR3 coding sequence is TGTGCCAGCAGCCAAGGTCCAGCGGAGGAAGAGACCCAGTACTTC. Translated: CASSQGPAEEETQYF.

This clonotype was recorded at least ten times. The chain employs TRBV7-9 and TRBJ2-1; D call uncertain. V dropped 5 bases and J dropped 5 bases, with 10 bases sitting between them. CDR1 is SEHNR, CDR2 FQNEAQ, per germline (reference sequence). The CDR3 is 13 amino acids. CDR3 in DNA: TGTGCCAGCAGCGGTTGGGCGGACAATGAGCAGTTCTTC. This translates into CASSGWADNEQFF.

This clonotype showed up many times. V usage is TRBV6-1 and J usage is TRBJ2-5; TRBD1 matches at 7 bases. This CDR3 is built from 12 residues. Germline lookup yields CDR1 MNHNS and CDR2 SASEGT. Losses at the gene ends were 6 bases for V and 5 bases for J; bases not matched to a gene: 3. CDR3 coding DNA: TGTGCCAGCAGAAGGGGGCCGGAGACCCAGTACTTC. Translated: CASRRGPETQYF.

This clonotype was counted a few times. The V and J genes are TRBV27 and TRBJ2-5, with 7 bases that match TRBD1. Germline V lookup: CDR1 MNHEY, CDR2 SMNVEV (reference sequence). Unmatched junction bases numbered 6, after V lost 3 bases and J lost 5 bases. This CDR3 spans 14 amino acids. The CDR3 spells CASSFQGDRETQYF. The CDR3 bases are TGTGCCAGCAGTTTTCAGGGGGATAGGGAGACCCAGTACTTC.

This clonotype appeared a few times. CDR3 nucleotide sequence: TGCAGCGTTGGGTGGGGCCAGGTTGGCTACACCTTC. Amino acids: CSVGWGQVGYTF. This chain joins TRBV29-1 and TRBJ1-2, with D possibly TRBD1 on 5 matching bases. Between the trimmed V and J ends, which lost 4 bases and 7 bases, there was a span of 13 bases. In germline, CDR1 is SQVTM, CDR2 ANQGSEA. The CDR3 extends over 12 amino acids.

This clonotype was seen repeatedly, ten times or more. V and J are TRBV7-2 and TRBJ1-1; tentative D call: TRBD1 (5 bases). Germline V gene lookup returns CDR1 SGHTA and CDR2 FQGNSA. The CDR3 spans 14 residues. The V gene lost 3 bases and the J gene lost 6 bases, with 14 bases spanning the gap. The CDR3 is CASSFSPGKPEAFF. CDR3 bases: TGTGCCAGCAGCTTTTCGCCAGGGAAGCCTGAAGCTTTCTTT.

CDR3 residues: CAGDFPTYEQYF. CDR3 in DNA: TGTGCCGGGGACTTTCCAACCTACGAGCAGTACTTC. V usage is TRBV28 and J usage is TRBJ2-7, with a possible D match to TRBD2 (6 bases). Deletions cut 11 bases from V and 2 bases from J, with 13 bases between. The V gene's germline CDR1 is MDHEN and CDR2 SYDVKM. The CDR3 covers 12 residues.

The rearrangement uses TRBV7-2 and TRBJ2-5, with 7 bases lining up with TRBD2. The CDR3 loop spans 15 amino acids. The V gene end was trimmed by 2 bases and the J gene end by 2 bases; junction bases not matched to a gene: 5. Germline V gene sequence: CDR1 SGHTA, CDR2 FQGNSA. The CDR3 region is CASSLQREVQETQYF. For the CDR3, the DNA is TGTGCCAGCAGCTTACAGCGGGAAGTACAAGAGACCCAGTACTTC.